This T cell receptor (beta chain) came from a study of beta chain features in type 1 diabetes. Study-wide findings and caveats: Naive, central memory and Treg TCRB repertoires seemed to resemble each other more closely in patients than they did in healthy donors.

CDR1 is SGHAT and CDR2 is FQNNGV in the germline V gene. Trimming pared 7 bases from V and 6 bases from J, leaving 14 bases between. There are 13 residues in the CDR3. The study reverse transcribed the entire isolated RNA, so it sequenced expressed TCRB transcripts. Sequencing used immunoSEQ multiplex PCR; TCRdb keeps in-frame clones, though not all of them. The sample has around 290,000 clones; about 8% are singletons. As for this clone: Its specificity is unknown.

Sequenced: central memory CD4+ T cells from blood. The chain couples TRBV11-2 to TRBJ2-3; no clear D gene. This clonotype was sampled from a woman aged 18-29 years in good health. Here the CDR3 DNA reads TGTGCCAGCAACCTCCAAGCCGGGGATACGCAGTATTTT. It yields the protein CASNLQAGDTQYF.